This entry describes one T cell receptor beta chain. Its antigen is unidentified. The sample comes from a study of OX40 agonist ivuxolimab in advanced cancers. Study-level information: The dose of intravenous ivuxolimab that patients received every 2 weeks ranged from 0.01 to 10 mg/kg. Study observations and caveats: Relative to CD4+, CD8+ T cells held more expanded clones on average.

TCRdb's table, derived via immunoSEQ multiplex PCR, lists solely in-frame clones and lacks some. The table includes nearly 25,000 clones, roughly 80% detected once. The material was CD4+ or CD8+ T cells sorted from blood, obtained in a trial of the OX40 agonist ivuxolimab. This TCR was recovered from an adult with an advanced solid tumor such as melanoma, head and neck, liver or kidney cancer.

The CDR3 nucleotides read TGTGCCAGCAGCTTAACCGGGGAGCTGTTTTTT. Protein sequence: CASSLTGELFF. The chain joins TRBV11-3 to TRBJ2-2; D is unclear. This CDR3 comprises 11 residues. The V gene's germline CDR1 is SGHNT and CDR2 YENEEA. Trimming removed 2 bases at V and 5 bases at J, with 0 bases between.